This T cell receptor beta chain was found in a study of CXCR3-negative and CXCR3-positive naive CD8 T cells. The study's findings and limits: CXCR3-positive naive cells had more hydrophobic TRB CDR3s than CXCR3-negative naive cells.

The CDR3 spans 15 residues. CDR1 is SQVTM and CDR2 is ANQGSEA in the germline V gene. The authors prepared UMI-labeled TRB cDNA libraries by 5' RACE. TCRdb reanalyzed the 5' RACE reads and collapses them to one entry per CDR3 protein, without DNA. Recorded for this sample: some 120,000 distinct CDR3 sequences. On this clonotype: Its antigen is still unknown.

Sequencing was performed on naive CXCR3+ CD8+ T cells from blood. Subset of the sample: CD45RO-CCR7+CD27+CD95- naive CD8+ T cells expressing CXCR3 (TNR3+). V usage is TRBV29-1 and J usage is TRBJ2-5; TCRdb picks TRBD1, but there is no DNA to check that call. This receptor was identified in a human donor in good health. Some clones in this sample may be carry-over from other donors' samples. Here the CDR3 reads CSVEDAQGEEETQYF.